Listed below are T cell receptor beta chains from one sample, sequenced in a study of intratumoral heterogeneity in liver cancer. The table came from immunoSEQ multiplex PCR; TCRdb's copy has only in-frame clones and leaves some out. The table lists 20,000 to 25,000 clones, 73% of them singletons. The sequencing used tumor-adjacent normal tissue, collected before any cancer treatment. The origin of the receptors is a woman between 65 and 79 years old with hepatocellular carcinoma. CDR3s include the opening cysteine and the closing phenylalanine or tryptophan.

cdr3_aa | v_call
CSASNNEQFF | TRBV20-1
CASTSTSYGYTF | TRBV6-5
CASSMDRVFSNQPQHF | TRBV21-1
CASSFPGGGQPQHF | TRBV28
CASGSNREPSYSPLHF | TRBV28
CASSQGVTQSYEQYF | TRBV3-1/TRBV3-2
CASGSDKFYNEQFF | TRBV27
CASSIVAGGAGYEQYF | TRBV19
CASSGGEGYGYTF | TRBV4-1
CSVDGLSSYNEQFF | TRBV29-1
CASSLSGGANVLTF | TRBV27
CASGYDRTTYEQYF | TRBV12-5
CASSLNSGRDTQYF | TRBV5-4
CASSYRTGSSYEQYF | TRBV6-5
CASSLQLNTEAFF | TRBV5-1
CASSLARARGGSYEQYF | TRBV7-8
CASSFGELFF | TRBV19
CASSPPPGQFTDTQYF | TRBV28
CASSQFFASQGMTNEQFF | TRBV3-1/TRBV3-2